The rows below give T cell receptor beta chains drawn from one sample of a study of cytomegalovirus exposure and HLA in healthy donors. Profiling relied on immunoSEQ multiplex PCR, and the TCRdb table lists in-frame clones only, not all of them. The repertoire holds roughly 180,000 clones, with roughly nine tenths as singletons. Source material: PBMCs. Every receptor here comes from a man aged 25-40 years in good health and CMV-seropositive. CDR3s include the opening cysteine and the closing phenylalanine or tryptophan. A D gene is named only where the DNA matches it firmly. For some rows the clone size is stated as once, few or many, or as a class when expanded; others skip it.

TRBJ1-5,-,16,TRBV4-3,-,TGCGCCAGCAGCCAAGACAGGGGATCCCCCGATCAGCCCCAGCATTTT,CASSQDRGSPDQPQHF
TRBJ2-2,-,15,TRBV28,-,TGTGCCAGCAGTTTATCCCGACAGAACACCGGGGAGCTGTTTTTT,CASSLSRQNTGELFF
TRBJ2-7,TRBD2,12,TRBV7-9,-,TGTGCCAGCAGCTTAGAATGGGAGGGGCAGTACTTC,CASSLEWEGQYF
TRBJ1-4,TRBD1,14,TRBV4-2,-,TGTGCCAGCAGCCAAGGGGACAGGTATGAAAAACTGTTTTTT,CASSQGDRYEKLFF
TRBJ2-7,TRBD2,15,TRBV5-6,-,TGTGCCAGCAGCTCTACCTCTAGCGGACGCTACGAGCAGTACTTC,CASSSTSSGRYEQYF
TRBJ2-5,-,11,TRBV28,few,TGTGCCAGCAGTTACCGAGGGACCCAGTACTTC,CASSYRGTQYF
TRBJ1-5,-,14,TRBV6-5,-,TGTGCCAGCAGCCCTACATATAGCAATCAGCCCCAGCATTTT,CASSPTYSNQPQHF
TRBJ1-6,TRBD1,17,TRBV9,few,TGTGCCAGCAGCGCATGGACAGGGAGGTCCGGCGGTTCACCCCTCCACTTT,CASSAWTGRSGGSPLHF
TRBJ1-5,-,14,TRBV6-5,-,TGTGCCAGCAGCCCGACACTTAGCAATCAGCCCCAGCATTTT,CASSPTLSNQPQHF
TRBJ2-7,-,14,TRBV27,-,TGTGCCAGCAGTTTAAGTCCAAAACTAGGCGAGCAGTACTTC,CASSLSPKLGEQYF
TRBJ2-7,-,11,TRBV6-5,few,TGTGCCAGCAGCGGAACCTACGAGCAGTACTTC,CASSGTYEQYF
TRBJ1-1,-,15,TRBV15,-,TGTGCCACCAGCAGAGGTGGGACTGCGAACACTGAAGCTTTCTTT,CATSRGGTANTEAFF
TRBJ1-5,-,14,TRBV7-8,-,TGTGCCAGCAGCTTAGACAGAGGGAATCAGCCCCAGCATTTT,CASSLDRGNQPQHF
TRBJ1-2,-,10,TRBV30,-,TGTGCCTGGGCGCGGAGTGGCTACACCTTC,CAWARSGYTF
TRBJ2-5,-,13,TRBV27,-,TGTGCCAGCGCTACGGCAGTTGGAGAGACCCAGTACTTC,CASATAVGETQYF
TRBJ2-7,-,14,TRBV6-6,-,TGTGCCAGCAGTTACTCGGAACGAGGATACGAGCAGTACTTC,CASSYSERGYEQYF
TRBJ1-1,-,14,TRBV27,-,TGTGCCAGCAGTCTAGCCGGGGGGGCCACTGAAGCTTTCTTT,CASSLAGGATEAFF
TRBJ1-1,-,15,TRBV5-6,once,TGTGCCAGCAGCTTGGGGGGCCTCCGAAACACTGAAGCTTTCTTT,CASSLGGLRNTEAFF
TRBJ2-5,-,14,TRBV11-2,-,TGTGCCAGCAGCCCTCCGGGTCGCCCCGAGACCCAGTACTTC,CASSPPGRPETQYF
TRBJ1-4,-,14,TRBV5-8,-,TGTGCCAGCAGCTCGGGGAGGGGAAATGAAAAACTGTTTTTT,CASSSGRGNEKLFF
TRBJ2-7,TRBD2,15,TRBV10-3,-,TGTGCCATCAGTGGGGGCGGGGGGAGCTCCTACGAGCAGTACTTC,CAISGGGGSSYEQYF
TRBJ2-7,TRBD1,15,TRBV27,-,TGTGCCAGCAGAGGGGATCTGGACAGGGGGTACGAGCAGTACTTC,CASRGDLDRGYEQYF
TRBJ2-1,-,15,TRBV7-7,-,TGTGCTAGCAGCTTACTTCGGGGGTCGGCCAATGAGCAGTTCTTC,CASSLLRGSANEQFF
TRBJ2-6,TRBD1,14,TRBV18,-,TGTGCCAGCACTACAGGGGTTGGGGCCAACGTCCTGACTTTC,CASTTGVGANVLTF
TRBJ1-2,TRBD1,14,TRBV18,-,TGTGCCAGCTCAGTGGGACAGGGGAGAGATGGCTACACCTTC,CASSVGQGRDGYTF
TRBJ2-3,-,13,TRBV2,-,TGTGCCAGCAGAGGGCAGCGCACAGATACGCAGTATTTT,CASRGQRTDTQYF
TRBJ2-7,-,14,TRBV14,-,TGTGCCAGCAGCCCCGGGAACCAATTCTACGAGCAGTACTTC,CASSPGNQFYEQYF
TRBJ2-2,TRBD1,14,TRBV18,-,TGTGCCAGCTCGCTGGGACAGGGCGCCGGGGAGCTGTTTTTT,CASSLGQGAGELFF
TRBJ2-3,-,11,TRBV27,-,TGTGCCAGCAGGAGCACAGATACGCAGTATTTT,CASRSTDTQYF
TRBJ1-1,-,14,TRBV7-9,-,TGTGCCAGCAGCTTAGCTCAGGGAGCATGGAGGGCTTTCTTT,CASSLAQGAWRAFF
TRBJ2-1,-,15,TRBV19,-,TGTGCCAGTAGTCTATACTCGTCCCCCTACAATGAGCAGTTCTTC,CASSLYSSPYNEQFF
TRBJ2-1,TRBD2,14,TRBV6-1,-,TGTGCCAGCAGTGAAGGGACTAGCTACAATGAGCAGTTCTTC,CASSEGTSYNEQFF
TRBJ2-1,-,15,TRBV6-1,-,TGTGCCAGCAGTGTAAGATCCCCCGAAAACAATGAGCAGTTCTTC,CASSVRSPENNEQFF
TRBJ2-7,-,17,TRBV7-6,-,TGTGCCAGCAGCTTTCTGTCTGTTTGGGCGGACTTTTACGAGCAGTACTTC,CASSFLSVWADFYEQYF
TRBJ2-7,-,18,TRBV27,-,TGTGCCAGCACCGGGGGGGACAGGGAACCTGGAAAGCTCTGGGATTGGCTCTTC,CASTGGDREPGKLWDWLF
TRBJ1-2,TRBD1,14,TRBV9,-,TGTGCCAGCAGCCCCACAGGGGGAAACTATGGCTACACCTTC,CASSPTGGNYGYTF
TRBJ2-3,-,14,TRBV5-1,once,TGCGCCAGCAGCGCCGGACAGACCACAGATACGCAGTATTTT,CASSAGQTTDTQYF
TRBJ2-5,-,12,TRBV10-2,once,TGCGCCAGCATCGGTAACGAAGAGACCCAGTACTTC,CASIGNEETQYF
TRBJ2-7,-,14,TRBV29-1,-,TGCAGCGTGAAAATAGTAAATCGGTATGCTGAGCAGTACTTC,CSVKIVNRYAEQYF
TRBJ2-7,TRBD1,15,TRBV7-9,once,TGTGCCAGCAGCCAGACCGGGACAGGGAGGAACGAGCAGTACTTC,CASSQTGTGRNEQYF
TRBJ1-3,-,15,TRBV19,-,TGTGCCAGTAGAGTGGACGGGTCCTCTGGAAACACCATATATTTT,CASRVDGSSGNTIYF
TRBJ2-7,TRBD2,14,TRBV6-5,-,TGTGCCACTTCCAGGACTAGCGGCTCCTACGAGCAGTACTTC,CATSRTSGSYEQYF
TRBJ2-7,TRBD1,15,TRBV7-9,-,TGTGCCAGCAGCTCCCGGGACAGGGGACGGAACGAGCAGTACTTC,CASSSRDRGRNEQYF
TRBJ1-5,TRBD1,14,TRBV7-8,-,TGTGCCAGCAGCTCCGGACAGGGTAATCAGCCCCAGCATTTT,CASSSGQGNQPQHF
TRBJ2-2,-,14,TRBV6-4,-,TGTGCCAGCAGTGACTGGCAGGGAACCGGGGAGCTGTTTTTT,CASSDWQGTGELFF
TRBJ2-7,-,16,TRBV4-3,-,TGCGCCAGCAGCCAAGATTTACCGGGACAAGAATACGAGCAGTACTTC,CASSQDLPGQEYEQYF
TRBJ1-1,TRBD1,15,TRBV7-9,-,TGTGCCAGCACTCACCTGCCAGGGGGCCACACTGAAGCTTTCTTT,CASTHLPGGHTEAFF
TRBJ1-2,-,15,TRBV9,-,TGTGCCAGCAGCGCGACCACCGGGACTTACTATGGCTACACCTTC,CASSATTGTYYGYTF
TRBJ2-6,-,16,TRBV4-1,-,TGCGCCAGCAGCCCGACTCCAGCGGCTGGGGCCAACGTCCTGACTTTC,CASSPTPAAGANVLTF
TRBJ1-3,-,14,TRBV6-5,-,TGTGCCAGCAGCGCGGGGGGCTCGGGAAACACCATATATTTT,CASSAGGSGNTIYF
TRBJ2-2,TRBD2,16,TRBV7-7,-,TGTGCTAGCAGCTCCCGGAGTCTAGCGGGGAACGGGGAGCTGTTTTTT,CASSSRSLAGNGELFF
TRBJ2-7,TRBD1,15,TRBV7-2,few,TGTGCCAGCAGCTTAGTTGGGGCACAGGGGTACGAGCAGTACTTC,CASSLVGAQGYEQYF
TRBJ2-1,TRBD2,14,TRBV6-5,-,TGTGCCAGCTGGCGCCTAGCGGGGGGTGGTGAGCAGTTCTTC,CASWRLAGGGEQFF
TRBJ2-6,-,15,TRBV5-4,-,TGTGCCAGCAGCTTGGGAAGCTCTGGGGCCAACGTCCTGACTTTC,CASSLGSSGANVLTF
TRBJ2-5,-,13,TRBV4-3,-,TGCGCCAGCAGCCAAGTTGGGGGAGAGACCCAGTACTTC,CASSQVGGETQYF
TRBJ2-7,TRBD2,16,TRBV7-2,-,TGTGCCAGCAGCTTCCCTAGCGGGAGGTTCCCCCACGAGCAGTACTTC,CASSFPSGRFPHEQYF
TRBJ1-6,-,15,TRBV7-3,-,TGTGCCAGCAGCTTAAACTCAGGGCGGGTTGGGACCCTCCACTTT,CASSLNSGRVGTLHF